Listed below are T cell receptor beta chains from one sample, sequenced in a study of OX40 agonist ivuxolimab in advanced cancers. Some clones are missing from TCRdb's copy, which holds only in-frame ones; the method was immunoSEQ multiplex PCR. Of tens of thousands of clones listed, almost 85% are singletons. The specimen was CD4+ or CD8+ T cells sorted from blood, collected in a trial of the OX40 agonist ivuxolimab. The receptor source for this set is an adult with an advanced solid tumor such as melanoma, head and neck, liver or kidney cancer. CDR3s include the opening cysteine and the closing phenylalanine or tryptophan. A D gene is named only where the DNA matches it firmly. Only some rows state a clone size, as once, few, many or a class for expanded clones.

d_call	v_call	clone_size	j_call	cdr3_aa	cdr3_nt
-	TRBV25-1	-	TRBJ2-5	CASSEQGLVQETQYF	TGTGCCAGCAGTGAACAGGGATTGGTACAAGAGACCCAGTACTTC
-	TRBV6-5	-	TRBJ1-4	CASSRNSNNEKLFF	TGTGCCAGCAGCCGGAACAGCAATAATGAAAAACTGTTTTTT
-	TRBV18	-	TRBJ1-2	CASSSEGFLSSYGYTF	TGTGCCAGCTCTTCGGAGGGCTTTCTTTCCTCCTATGGCTACACCTTC
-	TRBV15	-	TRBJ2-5	CATSRDPQGGRETQYF	TGTGCCACCAGCAGAGATCCCCAGGGGGGACGAGAGACCCAGTACTTC
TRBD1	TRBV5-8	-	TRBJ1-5	CASSPGTVGNQPQHF	TGTGCCAGCAGCCCGGGGACAGTTGGCAATCAGCCCCAGCATTTT
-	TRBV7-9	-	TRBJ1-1	CASSFVWGREAFF	TGTGCCAGCAGCTTCGTCTGGGGCAGGGAAGCTTTCTTT
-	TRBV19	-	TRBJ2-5	CASSANSGATGRETQYF	TGTGCCAGTAGTGCCAACTCGGGGGCAACAGGGAGAGAGACCCAGTACTTC
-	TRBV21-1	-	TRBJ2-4	CASSGQRPLGRSKNIQYF	TGTGCCAGCAGTGGACAGAGACCACTAGGAAGGTCCAAAAACATTCAGTACTTC
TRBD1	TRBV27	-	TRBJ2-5	CASQISWTGGETQYF	TGTGCCAGCCAGATATCATGGACAGGGGGAGAGACCCAGTACTTC
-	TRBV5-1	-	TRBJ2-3	CASRTGPSTDTQYF	TGCGCCAGCCGCACAGGGCCTAGCACAGATACGCAGTATTTT
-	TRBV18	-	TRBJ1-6	CASSPQVSRDNSPLHF	TGTGCCAGCTCACCACAGGTGTCCAGGGATAATTCACCCCTCCACTTT
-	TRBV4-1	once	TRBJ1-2	CASSLRDKSNYGYTF	TGCGCCAGCAGCCTTCGGGACAAATCTAACTATGGCTACACCTTC
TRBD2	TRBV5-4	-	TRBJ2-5	CASSLTSGVQETQYF	TGTGCCAGCAGCTTGACTAGCGGGGTTCAAGAGACCCAGTACTTC
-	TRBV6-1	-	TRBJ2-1	CASSELRGSYNEQFF	TGTGCCAGCAGTGAACTCCGGGGGTCCTACAATGAGCAGTTCTTC
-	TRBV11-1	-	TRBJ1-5	CASSSFLGEPQHF	TGTGCCAGCAGCTCCTTTCTCGGGGAGCCCCAGCATTTT
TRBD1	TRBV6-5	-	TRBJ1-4	CASRDGTANEKLFF	TGTGCCAGCAGGGACGGGACAGCTAATGAAAAACTGTTTTTT
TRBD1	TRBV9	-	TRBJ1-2	CASSLRGQGQTYGYTF	TGTGCCAGCAGCCTCCGCGGACAGGGCCAGACCTATGGCTACACCTTC
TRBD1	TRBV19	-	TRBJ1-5	CASRLQGASNQPQHF	TGTGCCAGTAGGCTCCAGGGGGCGAGCAATCAGCCCCAGCATTTT
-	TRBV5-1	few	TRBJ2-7	CASSLFLESYEQYF	TGCGCCAGCAGCTTGTTTCTGGAGTCCTACGAGCAGTACTTC
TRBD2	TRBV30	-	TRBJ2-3	CAHSGVSTDTQYF	TGTGCCCATAGCGGGGTGAGCACAGATACGCAGTATTTT
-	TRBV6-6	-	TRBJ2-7	CASSKGSTAHEQYF	TGTGCCAGCAGCAAGGGGTCGACGGCTCACGAGCAGTACTTC
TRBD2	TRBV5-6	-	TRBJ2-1	CASIIRGLANEQFF	TGTGCCAGCATCATAAGGGGACTAGCGAATGAGCAGTTCTTC
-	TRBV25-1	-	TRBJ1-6	CASQIAALNSPLHF	TGTGCCAGCCAAATCGCTGCCCTAAATTCACCCCTCCACTTT
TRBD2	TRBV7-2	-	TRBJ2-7	CASSDASGGRTYEQYF	TGTGCCAGCAGCGACGCTAGCGGGGGGCGAACCTACGAGCAGTACTTC
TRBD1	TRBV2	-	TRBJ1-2	CASSGQGAGGYTF	TGTGCCAGCAGCGGACAGGGGGCGGGTGGCTACACCTTC
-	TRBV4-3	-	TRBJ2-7	CASSQEPGPYYEQYF	TGCGCCAGCAGCCAAGAACCGGGACCCTACTACGAGCAGTACTTC
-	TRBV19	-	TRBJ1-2	CASSGGGYTF	TGTGCCAGTAGCGGGGGGGGCTACACCTTC
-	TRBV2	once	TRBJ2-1	CASSGTGYNEQFF	TGTGCCAGCAGCGGTACAGGATACAATGAGCAGTTCTTC
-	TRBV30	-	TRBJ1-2	CAWSVQGAGGYTF	TGTGCCTGGAGTGTACAAGGGGCGGGTGGCTACACCTTC
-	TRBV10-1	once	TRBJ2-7	CASSGGAEQYF	TGCGCCAGCAGTGGGGGGGCCGAGCAGTACTTC
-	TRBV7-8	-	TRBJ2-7	CASSARDRGTRYASYEQYF	TGTGCCAGCAGCGCGAGGGACCGGGGAACCCGATACGCCTCGTACGAGCAGTACTTC
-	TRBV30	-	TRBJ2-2	CAWRQGNTGELFF	TGTGCCTGGAGACAGGGTAACACCGGGGAGCTGTTTTTT
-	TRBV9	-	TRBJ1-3	CASSVDPGNTIYF	TGTGCCAGCAGCGTAGATCCTGGAAACACCATATATTTT
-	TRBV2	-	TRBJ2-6	CASIPGRGGLGANVLTF	TGTGCCAGCATTCCCGGCAGGGGAGGACTTGGGGCCAACGTCCTGACTTTC
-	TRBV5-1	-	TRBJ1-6	CASTLTGSDNSPLHF	TGCGCCAGCACCCTCACAGGGTCGGACAATTCACCCCTCCACTTT
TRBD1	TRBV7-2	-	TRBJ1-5	CASSLSGQGLYRPQHF	TGTGCCAGCAGCTTATCGGGACAGGGACTCTATCGGCCCCAGCATTTT
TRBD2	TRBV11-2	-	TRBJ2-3	CASSSGLAVVDTQYF	TGTGCCAGCAGCTCCGGACTAGCGGTGGTAGATACGCAGTATTTT
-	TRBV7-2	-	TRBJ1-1	CASSVQTLNTEAFF	TGTGCCAGCAGCGTACAGACCCTGAACACTGAAGCTTTCTTT
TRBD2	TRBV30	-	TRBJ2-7	CAWRRETSGGASSYEQYF	TGTGCCTGGCGCCGCGAAACTAGCGGGGGGGCGAGCTCCTACGAGCAGTACTTC
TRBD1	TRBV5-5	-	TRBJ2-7	CASSLGAGGSFDEQYF	TGTGCCAGCAGCTTGGGGGCAGGGGGCTCGTTCGACGAGCAGTACTTC
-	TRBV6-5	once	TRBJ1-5	CACRTGSQPQHF	TGTGCCTGCCGAACGGGGTCTCAGCCCCAGCATTTT
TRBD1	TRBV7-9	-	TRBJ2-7	CASSLGRTGQRVYEQYF	TGTGCCAGCAGCTTAGGAAGGACAGGGCAAAGGGTCTACGAGCAGTACTTC